The following is a TCR beta chain sequence with its context. Its antigen remains unknown. These data belong to a study of radiation and T cells in renal cell carcinoma. Study overall: Nephrectomy followed 15 Gy stereotactic body radiation by 4 weeks. Regarding the study as a whole: No pretreatment tumor biopsies were available for baseline clonotypes. Top tumor clonotypes rose in blood 2 weeks post-radiation, then contracted.

Assay: immunoSEQ multiplex PCR; the TCRdb copy retains only in-frame clones and omits some. The sample records about 130,000 clones, approximately 80% being singletons. As for time point: blood 2 weeks post-SBRT. The treatment denotes: 15 Gy SBRT to primary tumor, nephrectomy 4 weeks later. Serial blood draws occurred at baseline and 2 and 4 weeks post-SBRT. CDR1 SNHLY and CDR2 FYNNEI come from the germline V gene. The CDR3 is 14 amino acids. V lost 4 bases, J lost 4 bases, and 13 bases lay in between. The TCR was taken from a woman in her sixties with renal cell carcinoma. This specimen was blood, taken from a patient whose treatment included radiotherapy and nephrectomy. The chain combines TRBV2 with TRBJ1-2; a weak D match, TRBD1 (5 bases). CDR3 in DNA: TGTGCCAGCAGTGCGCTCAGGGAAACCTATGGCTACACCTTC. Amino acid sequence: CASSALRETYGYTF.